One TCR beta chain is described in this entry. Its antigen is still unknown. This specimen comes from a study of cytomegalovirus exposure and HLA in healthy donors. Findings and limits, study-wide: Later on, a genetic analysis was performed. It linked a missense variant in DCLRE1C with V- and J-gene trimming of TCR beta. Previous analysis showed most TCR beta V segments were productive about 87% or about 30% of the time.

V was pared by 9 bases and J by 3 bases, with 12 bases of the junction left unmatched. Germline CDR1 LNHDA, CDR2 SQIVND (reference sequence). The CDR3 runs to 15 residues. The PCR had 60 Vbeta and 13 Jbeta primers. The method was immunoSEQ multiplex PCR; TCRdb's version includes in-frame clones alone and lacks a portion of them. This repertoire shows roughly 36,000 clones, around three quarters found once; its top ten account for roughly 5.6%. Input material: PBMCs. The V call is TRBV19, the J call TRBJ1-1, with TRBD1 matching over 8 bases. The receptor comes from a male donor in good health and CMV-seronegative. The CDR3 DNA follows: TGTGCCAGCACCATACAGGGGGACGGCTACACTGAAGCTTTCTTT. Translation gives CASTIQGDGYTEAFF.